The rows below give T cell receptor beta chains drawn from one sample of a study of shared clonotypes between healthy human individuals. Data came from immunoSEQ multiplex PCR; TCRdb stores just in-frame clones and leaves some out. The sample contains 2 million to 2.5 million clones, 85% to 95% of which appear only once. Specimen: naive CD8+ T cells sorted from blood. These receptors were taken from a man between 18 and 29 years old in good health. Each CDR3 is given with its conserved first and last residue. D genes are given only for firm matches. Clone sizes are given selectively: once, few, many, or a class where the clone is expanded.

NA,19,TRBD1,TRBJ1-2,TRBV27,TGTGCCAGCAGTTTATCGTCTTCCCTTCGGGACAGGGCAAACTATGGCTACACCTTC,CASSLSSSLRDRANYGYTF
NA,20,NA,TRBJ1-1,TRBV5-1,TGCGCCAGCAGCTTGGGGTGGGCCTGGAGTGGGGGCTTTGAGAACACTGAAGCTTTCTTT,CASSLGWAWSGGFENTEAFF
NA,16,NA,TRBJ2-1,TRBV13,TGTGCCAGCAGCCCCCGTAGCCGCCAGACCTACAATGAGCAGTTCTTC,CASSPRSRQTYNEQFF
NA,15,NA,TRBJ1-5,TRBV7-9,TGTGCCAGCAGCTTAGAGGGTTTGGGCAATCAGCCCCAGCATTTT,CASSLEGLGNQPQHF
NA,15,TRBD1,TRBJ2-7,TRBV4-1,TGCGCCAGCAGCCAACAAACAACAGGGGGCTACGAGCAGTACTTC,CASSQQTTGGYEQYF
NA,15,NA,TRBJ2-5,TRBV4-1,TGCGCCAGCAGCCAAGATATCACAACCGGGGAGACCCAGTACTTC,CASSQDITTGETQYF
NA,10,NA,TRBJ1-1,TRBV6-5,TGTGCCAGCATACAGTTTGAAGCTTTCTTT,CASIQFEAFF
NA,14,TRBD2,TRBJ2-7,TRBV13,TGTGCCAGCAGCTTCGGACTAGCGGGGAACGAGCAGTACTTC,CASSFGLAGNEQYF
once,16,TRBD2,TRBJ2-2,TRBV7-2,TGTGCCAGCAGACCTAGCGGGGGCCTGAACACCGGGGAGCTGTTTTTT,CASRPSGGLNTGELFF
NA,15,NA,TRBJ2-1,TRBV5-6,TGTGCCAGCACCACGGAGGGGCATGGCTACAATGAGCAGTTCTTC,CASTTEGHGYNEQFF
NA,17,NA,TRBJ1-1,TRBV18,TGTGCCAGCTCACCACCCTTTTCAGGGTCGGGAATCACTGAAGCTTTCTTT,CASSPPFSGSGITEAFF
NA,14,NA,TRBJ2-5,TRBV4-1,TGCGCCAGCAGCCGGGTGGGGGGAGAAGAGACCCAGTACTTC,CASSRVGGEETQYF
NA,14,NA,TRBJ2-5,TRBV9,TGTGCCAGCAGCGTTGAGGGGCGGGAAGAGACCCAGTACTTC,CASSVEGREETQYF
NA,11,NA,TRBJ2-7,TRBV4-1,TGCGCCAGCAGCCTTACCTACGAGCAGTACTTC,CASSLTYEQYF
few,15,NA,TRBJ2-1,TRBV7-8,TGTGCCAGCAGCTTAACTGAGAGCTCCTACAATGAGCAGTTCTTC,CASSLTESSYNEQFF
NA,13,NA,TRBJ1-4,TRBV19,TGTGCCAGTAGTATAATCCCCGGTGAAAAACTGTTTTTT,CASSIIPGEKLFF
NA,16,TRBD1,TRBJ2-7,TRBV4-2,TGTGCCAGCAGCCAAGAGGTCCGGGACAGCTCCTACGAGCAGTACTTC,CASSQEVRDSSYEQYF
NA,18,NA,TRBJ2-6,TRBV7-9,TGTGCCAGCAGCTTAGGACGGCAGGGAATACTTGGGGCCAACGTCCTGACTTTC,CASSLGRQGILGANVLTF
NA,11,NA,TRBJ1-2,TRBV9,TGTGCCAGCAGCGCAGGCTATGGCTACACCTTC,CASSAGYGYTF
NA,14,TRBD1,TRBJ2-1,TRBV4-1,TGCGCCAGCACCGACACCGACAGGGACAATGAGCAGTTCTTC,CASTDTDRDNEQFF
NA,14,TRBD1,TRBJ1-1,TRBV5-1,TGCGCCAGCAACAGAGGGGGCGTAGACACTGAAGCTTTCTTT,CASNRGGVDTEAFF
NA,14,NA,TRBJ2-1,TRBV5-6,TGTGCCAGCAGCTGGGACTCGAAATACAATGAGCAGTTCTTC,CASSWDSKYNEQFF
NA,15,NA,TRBJ2-5,TRBV5-4,TGTGCCAGCAGCTTGGTGGCGAGCAACCAAGAGACCCAGTACTTC,CASSLVASNQETQYF
NA,13,NA,TRBJ1-1,TRBV7-3,TGTGCCAGCAGCTTAACAGGGACCTCTGAAGCTTTCTTT,CASSLTGTSEAFF
NA,11,TRBD1,TRBJ1-2,TRBV6-1,TGTGCCAGCGAGGGGGCGTTTGGCTACACCTTC,CASEGAFGYTF
NA,16,NA,TRBJ2-7,TRBV19,TGTGCCAGTAGTATGGTAGCGGAGGACCCCTTCTACGAGCAGTACTTC,CASSMVAEDPFYEQYF
NA,14,NA,TRBJ2-7,TRBV9,TGTGCCAGCAGCGTAGCGGCCAGTGCCTACGAGCAGTACTTC,CASSVAASAYEQYF
NA,15,TRBD1,TRBJ2-7,TRBV13,TGTGCCAGCAGCTTAGATCCGACAGGGGTGTACGAGCAGTACTTC,CASSLDPTGVYEQYF
few,16,TRBD2,TRBJ2-3,TRBV28,TGTGCCAGCAGTCCCCGACTAGCGGGGGGCACAGATACGCAGTATTTT,CASSPRLAGGTDTQYF
NA,14,NA,TRBJ2-7,TRBV5-6,TGTGCCAGCAGCTTGGAGAGACGGTTCTACGAGCAGTACTTC,CASSLERRFYEQYF
NA,15,TRBD1,TRBJ2-2,TRBV29-1,TGCAGCGTTGAAGGGCACAGGGGGAACACCGGGGAGCTGTTTTTT,CSVEGHRGNTGELFF
NA,14,NA,TRBJ2-1,TRBV30,TGTGCCTTAGCCCCCGGGACCAAAGACAATGAGCAGTTCTTC,CALAPGTKDNEQFF
once,15,TRBD1,TRBJ2-7,TRBV13,TGTGCCAGCAGCTCCACTTTGACAGGGACCTACGAGCAGTACTTC,CASSSTLTGTYEQYF
NA,17,TRBD2,TRBJ2-5,TRBV9,TGTGCCAGCAGCGTAGGAAGGCTAGCGGGGGCCCAAGAGACCCAGTACTTC,CASSVGRLAGAQETQYF
NA,13,NA,TRBJ2-7,TRBV29-1,TGCAGCGTTGAAGGTGGGGAAGGTTACGAGCAGTACTTC,CSVEGGEGYEQYF
NA,10,NA,TRBJ1-1,TRBV2,TGTGCCACCACCCCTTTTGAAGCTTTCTTT,CATTPFEAFF
NA,15,TRBD1,TRBJ2-7,TRBV27,TGTGCCAGCAGAAAAACCGGGACAGGCTCCTACGAGCAGTACTTC,CASRKTGTGSYEQYF
NA,13,TRBD1,TRBJ2-7,TRBV7-9,TGTGCCAGCAGCGGGGACAGGATCTACGAGCAGTACTTC,CASSGDRIYEQYF
once,14,TRBD1,TRBJ2-1,TRBV28,TGTGCCAGCAGTACCGGGACAGACCACAATGAGCAGTTCTTC,CASSTGTDHNEQFF
NA,18,NA,TRBJ2-3,TRBV2,TGTGCCAGCTGGTTAGCGTCCCACCCTTCTTCTAGCACAGATACGCAGTATTTT,CASWLASHPSSSTDTQYF
NA,14,TRBD2,TRBJ2-7,TRBV19,TGTGCCAGTAGTGGGACTAGCGGTTCCTACGAGCAGTACTTC,CASSGTSGSYEQYF
NA,15,NA,TRBJ2-1,TRBV2,TGTGCCAGCAGTGACGTTTCTCCTACCTACAATGAGCAGTTCTTC,CASSDVSPTYNEQFF
NA,19,TRBD2,TRBJ2-5,TRBV7-3,TGTGCCAGCGAGGCCTCGCGGCCTAGCGGGGGGCAGAGAGAAGAGACCCAGTACTTC,CASEASRPSGGQREETQYF
NA,16,NA,TRBJ2-7,TRBV12-1,TGTGCCAGCAGCTCTGGTAAGCGGGAGAGGATATACGAGCAGTACTTC,CASSSGKRERIYEQYF
NA,14,NA,TRBJ2-7,TRBV7-9,TGTGCCAGCAGCCCTCAGGGGGGCGGATACGAGCAGTACTTC,CASSPQGGGYEQYF
once,16,NA,TRBJ2-5,TRBV5-4,TGTGCCAGCAGCTCTCCTAGCGTCACCCCTCAAGAGACCCAGTACTTC,CASSSPSVTPQETQYF
NA,15,NA,TRBJ1-4,TRBV10-3,TGTGCCATCAGCCAATTCGAGGGGGCTAATGAAAAACTGTTTTTT,CAISQFEGANEKLFF
NA,12,NA,TRBJ2-7,TRBV27,TGTGCCAGCTCAGACCGTTCCTACGAGCAGTACTTC,CASSDRSYEQYF
NA,13,NA,TRBJ2-7,TRBV13,TGTGCCAGCAGCTTAGGGGGGTCGCGAGAGCAGTACTTC,CASSLGGSREQYF
NA,16,TRBD2,TRBJ2-3,TRBV10-2,TGCGCCAGCAGTGAGTATACGGGAGGATGGACAGATACGCAGTATTTT,CASSEYTGGWTDTQYF
NA,14,NA,TRBJ2-7,TRBV5-6,TGTGCCAGCAGCCCCACTTTGGGTACCTACGAGCAGTACTTC,CASSPTLGTYEQYF
NA,13,TRBD1,TRBJ1-1,TRBV2,TGTGCCAGCAGTGTTACAGGGGGAACTGAAGCTTTCTTT,CASSVTGGTEAFF
NA,14,NA,TRBJ2-7,TRBV5-1,TGCGCCAGCAGCTACATAACCGATTCCTACGAGCAGTACTTC,CASSYITDSYEQYF
NA,16,NA,TRBJ2-3,TRBV9,TGTGCCAGCAGCGTTAATGGTCTCTCTGCGAGGAATACGCAGTATTTT,CASSVNGLSARNTQYF
NA,12,NA,TRBJ2-7,TRBV4-1,TGCGCCAGCAGCCAGCGGGGAGGCGAGCAGTACTTC,CASSQRGGEQYF
NA,15,TRBD1,TRBJ2-7,TRBV4-1,TGCGCCAGCAGCCAAGACCGGGCAGGGGGCTACGAGCAGTACTTC,CASSQDRAGGYEQYF
NA,11,NA,TRBJ2-7,TRBV2,TGTGCCAGCACCTGGACCTACGAGCAGTACTTC,CASTWTYEQYF
NA,14,NA,TRBJ2-1,TRBV29-1,TGCAGCGTTGAATGGCTAGAAGCCCACAATGAGCAGTTCTTC,CSVEWLEAHNEQFF
NA,12,NA,TRBJ2-7,TRBV30,TGTGCCTGGGGTGGGACGGATTACGAGCAGTACTTC,CAWGGTDYEQYF
NA,13,NA,TRBJ1-1,TRBV5-5,TGTGCCAGCAGCTTGTATCAGCACACTGAAGCTTTCTTT,CASSLYQHTEAFF